Sequencing of this T cell receptor (beta chain) was carried out in a study of neurological immune-mediated disorders. This clonotype was recorded at least ten times. Sample time point: longitudinal time-point 3. The CDR3 sequence is 16 residues long. Germline-derived CDR1 and CDR2 are SGHTA and FQGNSA. V was pared by 5 bases and J by 2 bases, with 17 bases between. Each CDR3 protein gets one entry after TCRdb re-called the 5' RACE reads with MiXCR. In the table there are some 55,000 distinct CDR3 sequences, roughly 8.4% of which are singletons. The source material was PBMCs. The rearrangement joins TRBV7-2 to TRBJ2-3; D possibly matches TRBD1 or TRBD2 (6 bases each). This sequence originates from a middle-aged woman in good health. The CDR3 DNA reads as TGTGCCAGCAGCCATGAAGGAGGGGGAAACACAGATACGCAGTATTTT. It codes for CASSHEGGGNTDTQYF.